Listed below are T cell receptor beta chains from one sample, sequenced in a study of early T cells in non-severe SARS-CoV-2 infection. TCRdb processed the 5' RACE reads anew with MiXCR; each CDR3 protein has one entry. This sample has around 52,000 distinct CDR3 sequences; roughly 6.5% occur once, and the top ten carry roughly 4%. Sequencing was done on a sample of whole blood. These receptors were obtained from an adult who was a healthcare worker with PCR-confirmed SARS-CoV-2 infection or an uninfected control (not recorded which). Both conserved end residues are part of each CDR3. D genes are given only for firm matches. Only part of the rows carry a size: once, few, many, or a class if the clone is expanded.

V gene	clone size	D gene	J gene	CDR3 DNA	CDR3 protein
TRBV4-2	many	-	TRBJ2-2	TGTGCCAGCAGCCAAGACAGTGGTGTGGCGGGGTTGGGCACCGGGGAGCTGTTTTTT	CASSQDSGVAGLGTGELFF
TRBV15	once	TRBD1	TRBJ2-7	TGTGCCACCAGCAGAGATTCGATGGGCGCGGTAGGGGGCGGCGAGCAGTACTTC	CATSRDSMGAVGGGEQYF
TRBV20-1	many	-	TRBJ2-1	TGCAGTGCTAGGCGGCAAGACAATGAGCAGTTCTTC	CSARRQDNEQFF
TRBV24-1	few	-	TRBJ2-1	TGTGCCACCAGTAGAAGGGGAAGCTCCTACAATGAGCAGTTCTTC	CATSRRGSSYNEQFF
TRBV6-2/TRBV6-3	many	-	TRBJ2-1	TGTGCCAGCAGTTACCGGGCGGGGGCTGCAAATGAGCAGTTCTTC	CASSYRAGAANEQFF
TRBV29-1	many	-	TRBJ1-2	TGCAGCGTAAGAGCCGTGCAGGGTGGTCGAGGGGCCTATGGCTACACCTTC	CSVRAVQGGRGAYGYTF
TRBV13	few	-	TRBJ2-2	TGTGCCAGCAGCTTAGGGTCGCTATCGAACACCGGGGAGCTGTTTTTT	CASSLGSLSNTGELFF
TRBV7-2	-	TRBD1	TRBJ2-7	TGTGCCAGCAGCTTAGACCGGGCACAGGGGTTCTACGAGCAGTACTTC	CASSLDRAQGFYEQYF
TRBV6-1	-	-	TRBJ1-3	TGTGCCAGCAGTGAAAGTCCAGAGATTTCGGGGGACTCGAACACCATATATTTT	CASSESPEISGDSNTIYF
TRBV10-1	-	-	TRBJ2-7	TGCGCCAGCAGTGAGTTGCGGACAGCTACCACCTACGAGCAGTACTTC	CASSELRTATTYEQYF
TRBV4-1	-	TRBD1	TRBJ2-7	TGCGCCAGCAGCCGGGACAGGGGCCACGAGCAGTACTTC	CASSRDRGHEQYF
TRBV20-1	many	-	TRBJ1-5	TGCAGTGCTGGGAATCCCCCAAATCAGCCCCAGCATTTT	CSAGNPPNQPQHF
TRBV30	many	TRBD2	TRBJ2-3	TGTGCCTGGAGTGTAGCCAGCGGGGGGGATGGAGATACGCAGTATTTT	CAWSVASGGDGDTQYF